Below, one TCR beta chain is given with its context. This sample is part of a study of blood T cell repertoires in COVID-19. Study in general: The origin of the acute and convalescent COVID-19 samples was the United States, Italy and Spain. PBMCs, B-cell-depleted T cells, or T cells were the source of the cDNA or gDNA that made up the material.

Patients at the Seattle site were enrolled during active infection and followed longitudinally. Authors' data handling: Using reference gene primer amplification, nucleated cell counts were estimated. Some clones are missing from TCRdb's copy, which holds only in-frame ones; the method was immunoSEQ multiplex PCR. V and J calls and clone size follow that table, whereas D and trimming were derived from the DNA. Among about 480,000 clones, about 89% were seen once, and the ten largest hold roughly 8.3%. CDR3 length: 13 residues. Deletions cut 10 bases from V and 0 bases from J, with 10 bases between. Germline V gene data show CDR1 as MNHEY and CDR2 as SVGAGI.

The source of this sequence is a woman aged 45-60 years with COVID-19, enrolled during active disease. The chain couples TRBV6-5 to TRBJ1-5, with D perhaps TRBD1 (6 bases). Sequencing input: peripheral blood. CDR3 amino acids: CATTGISNQPQHF. Written as DNA, the CDR3 is TGTGCCACCACAGGGATTAGCAATCAGCCCCAGCATTTT.